These T cell receptor beta chains were read from a single sample in a study of blood T cell repertoires in COVID-19. Produced via immunoSEQ multiplex PCR; TCRdb's table is partial and in-frame only. Of 85,000 to 120,000 clones listed, roughly four fifths are singletons. Sequencing was carried out using peripheral blood. All receptors come from a woman in her fifties or sixties with acute or convalescent COVID-19. CDR3s include the opening cysteine and the closing phenylalanine or tryptophan. D genes are given only for firm matches. For some rows the clone size is stated as once, few or many, or as a class when expanded; others skip it.

j_call | d_call | clone_size | v_call | cdr3_length | cdr3_nt | cdr3_aa
TRBJ1-2 | NA | NA | TRBV30 | 14 | TGTGCCTGGATTAAACAAGGGACACCGTATGGCTACACCTTC | CAWIKQGTPYGYTF
TRBJ2-4 | NA | NA | TRBV21-1 | 16 | NA | CASSKVAAGAKNIQYF
TRBJ2-5 | NA | NA | TRBV3-1/TRBV3-2 | 16 | TGTGCCAGCAGCCAAGACCCCGCTGGCAGACAAGAGACCCAGTACTTC | CASSQDPAGRQETQYF
TRBJ1-2 | TRBD1 | few | TRBV6-5 | 14 | TGTGCCAGCAGTAGCCGGGACAGGGGGGATGGCTACACCTTC | CASSSRDRGDGYTF
TRBJ2-7 | NA | NA | TRBV6-5 | 16 | TGTGCCAGCAGTTACTCAGGGGCGAGGAGCTCCTACGAGCAGTACTTC | CASSYSGARSSYEQYF
TRBJ2-7 | NA | NA | TRBV19 | 13 | TGTGCCACCCGAGGACTGGGTCCGACCGAGCAGTACTTC | CATRGLGPTEQYF
TRBJ2-1 | TRBD1 | NA | TRBV25-1 | 13 | TGTGCCAGCAGTGAAGCGGTGACAGGGGAGCAGTTCTTC | CASSEAVTGEQFF
TRBJ1-1 | NA | NA | TRBV5-5 | 14 | TGTGCCAGCAGCCTATTCACAGGGAACACTGAAGCTTTCTTT | CASSLFTGNTEAFF
TRBJ2-1 | TRBD1 | NA | TRBV3-1/TRBV3-2 | 16 | TGTGCCAGCAGCCCCCTGACAGGGGGCCATTACAATGAGCAGTTCTTC | CASSPLTGGHYNEQFF
TRBJ1-6 | TRBD1 | NA | TRBV5-1 | 15 | TGCGCCAGCAGCTCGACCCGGACAGGGGGCTCGACCCTCCACTTT | CASSSTRTGGSTLHF
TRBJ2-3 | NA | NA | TRBV6-1 | 16 | TGTGCCAGCAGTGAACGGGGGGGACAGAGCCCAGATACGCAGTATTTT | CASSERGGQSPDTQYF
TRBJ2-5 | TRBD1 | NA | TRBV28 | 14 | TGTGCCAGCAGTACCGGGACAGGGGTAGAGACCCAGTACTTC | CASSTGTGVETQYF
TRBJ2-2 | NA | NA | TRBV6-5 | 13 | TGTGCCAGCAGTCGCTTGCGGACCGGGGAGCTGTTTTTT | CASSRLRTGELFF
TRBJ1-5 | NA | NA | TRBV3-1/TRBV3-2 | 15 | TGTGCCAGCAGCTCACTACAGGGATTCGATCAGCCCCAGCATTTT | CASSSLQGFDQPQHF
TRBJ1-2 | TRBD1 | NA | TRBV7-2 | 16 | TGTGCCAGCAGTAGAGTTGAGGGACAGGACCTCTATGGCTACACCTTC | CASSRVEGQDLYGYTF
TRBJ1-1 | NA | NA | TRBV27 | 14 | TGTGCCAGCAGTTTATATCCGGGTGACACTGAAGCTTTCTTT | CASSLYPGDTEAFF
TRBJ1-6 | TRBD1 | few | TRBV19 | 16 | TGTGCCAGTAGGCGCCGGCAGGGGGCTGATAATTCACCCCTCCACTTT | CASRRRQGADNSPLHF
TRBJ2-3 | TRBD1 | NA | TRBV4-1 | 15 | TGCGCCAGCAGCCAAGGAACAGGGGACACAGATACGCAGTATTTT | CASSQGTGDTDTQYF
TRBJ1-1 | NA | NA | TRBV18 | 14 | TGTGCCAGCTCACCATCGGGCACGGACACTGAAGCTTTTTTT | CASSPSGTDTEAFF
TRBJ2-7 | TRBD2 | NA | TRBV28 | 13 | TGTGCCAGCAGGAGCGGGAGTGGCTACGAGCAGTACTTC | CASRSGSGYEQYF
TRBJ1-6 | NA | few | TRBV7-8 | 15 | TGTGCCAGCACCCTTACGGCAGGGGTGGGTTCACCCCTCCACTTT | CASTLTAGVGSPLHF
TRBJ2-2 | NA | NA | TRBV5-1 | 15 | TGCGCCAGCAGCTTGGGGACAACGAACACCGGGGAGCTGTTTTTT | CASSLGTTNTGELFF
TRBJ1-1 | TRBD1 | NA | TRBV18 | 14 | TGTGCCAGCTCACCTACAGGGGGCGGGAGTGAAGCTTTCTTT | CASSPTGGGSEAFF
TRBJ2-1 | TRBD2 | NA | TRBV11-2 | 16 | TGTGCCAGCAGCTTATTTGGGACTAGCGGGTACAATGAGCAGTTCTTC | CASSLFGTSGYNEQFF